This TCR beta chain emerged from a study of CD8+CD57+ T cells in acquired aplastic anemia. Genomic DNA served as template for TCR beta VDJ and CDR3 profiling. TCRdb re-derived calls from the reads in MiXCR, one entry per CDR3 protein. The table records 50,000 to 65,000 distinct CDR3 sequences, about 50% of them present only once. To note about this clonotype: As yet, its antigen is unknown.

The study's findings and limits: Patients and controls had in common around 29 CD8+ CDR3 sequences.

The length of the CDR3 is 14 residues. The V end lost 3 bases, the J end lost 4 bases, and 12 bases lay between the germline ends. The germline CDR1 and CDR2 sequences are LNHDA and SQIVND (reference sequence). The chain carries TRBV19 and TRBJ1-1; D might be TRBD1 (5 bases). The specimen was sorted CD4+, CD8+, or CD8+CD57+ T cells (not recorded which) from PBMCs. The TCR originated in a human donor in good health, serving as a control. As DNA, the CDR3 is TGTGCCAGTAGTATGTCCCCAAGGGGCACTGAAGCTTTCTTT. Its protein product is CASSMSPRGTEAFF.